A single sample is the source of the 32 T cell receptor beta chains below, sequenced in a study of blood T cells in healthy people across ages. Next came a second PCR, run for about 7 to 12 cycles, which used a sample-barcoded 5' primer along with a J-beta primer mix. TCRdb processed the 5' RACE reads anew with MiXCR; each CDR3 protein has one entry. The sample gives approximately 850,000 distinct CDR3 sequences, roughly 44% of which show up once; about 21% is in the top ten. The sequenced material came from blood. Every receptor here comes from a man between 60 and 70 years old in good health.

This rearrangement joins TRBV7-2 to TRBJ2-5; D ambiguous. Gene TRBJ2-7 matches the end of the DNA better, so the J call may be wrong. The CDR3 covers 14 residues. From germline, CDR1 is SGHTA and CDR2 FQGNSA. CDR3 in DNA: TGTGCCAGCAGCTTAACCCCAGATAACTACGAGCAGTACTTC. Encoded protein: CASSLTPDNYEQYF.

The V gene is TRBV3-1, the J gene TRBJ2-7; TRBD2 aligns across 7 bases. The CDR3 covers 16 residues. Germline CDR1 LGHDT, CDR2 YNNKEL (reference sequence). Trimming took 6 bases from V and 2 from J; bases not matched to a gene: 13. The CDR3: CASSPPAGRVAYEQYF. CDR3 DNA sequence: TGTGCCAGCAGTCCGCCGGCAGGGAGGGTAGCCTACGAGCAGTACTTC.

A few counts support this clonotype. This sequence joins TRBV14 and TRBJ2-3; a possible D gene is TRBD2 (6 bases). The CDR3 loop spans 14 amino acids. Germline CDR1 is SGHDN and CDR2 is FVKESK. The germline V and J ends were trimmed by 0 bases and 8 bases, with 12 bases remaining between them. DNA for the CDR3: TGTGCCAGCAGCCAAGAGACTAGGTCGGGTACGCAGTATTTT. Residues: CASSQETRSGTQYF.

This clonotype was counted a few times. The CDR3 loop is CASSGTGVLYEQYF. The CDR3 bases are TGTGCCAGCAGTGGGACAGGGGTTCTTTACGAGCAGTACTTC. The chain is built from TRBV25-1 and TRBJ2-5; 9 bases match TRBD1. TRBJ2-7 explains the end of the DNA better; the J call may be wrong. The germline CDR1 and CDR2 sequences are MGHDK and SYGVNS. This CDR3 is 14 amino acids long.

This clonotype appeared a few times. The chain uses TRBV14 and TRBJ2-1; D is unclear. CDR3 length: 16 residues. The V end was cut by 0 bases, the J end by 6 bases, with 15 bases between. Per the germline V gene, CDR1 is SGHDN and CDR2 is FVKESK. The CDR3 region is CASSQDDVGIFNEQFF. The CDR3 bases are TGTGCCAGCAGCCAAGATGATGTGGGGATCTTCAATGAGCAGTTCTTC.

This clonotype was seen a few times. V is TRBV6-5 and J is TRBJ1-4, with TRBD1 identical over 8 bases. V gave up 5 bases and J gave up 5 bases; unmatched junction bases: 7. Germline CDR1 reads MNHEY; CDR2 reads SVGAGI. The CDR3 spans 15 residues. The CDR3 DNA sequence: TGTGCCAGCAGTACTTGGACAGGGCCAAATGAAAAACTGTTTTTT. Translation gives CASSTWTGPNEKLFF.

As regards this clonotype: A much larger clone differs from this one at a single base, so this may be a read error. The chain employs TRBV12-3 or TRBV12-4 and TRBJ2-4, with 8 bases aligning to TRBD1. The J call may be incorrect, as the DNA end agrees better with TRBJ2-5. There are 13 residues in the CDR3. The CDR3 spells CASNQGARETQYF. In DNA form, the CDR3 reads TGTGCCAGCAACCAGGGGGCTCGGGAGACCCAGTACTTC.

This clonotype was observed at least ten times. The chain uses TRBV9 and TRBJ2-1; D call uncertain. This CDR3 has 17 amino acids. CDR1 and CDR2 (germline): SGDLS, YYNGEE. Trimming pared 1 base from V and 7 bases from J, leaving 21 bases between. The CDR3 loop reads CASSVSTDLLTRNEQFF. As DNA, the CDR3 is TGTGCCAGCAGCGTAAGCACTGACCTACTAACCCGGAATGAGCAGTTCTTC.

The V gene is TRBV27, the J gene TRBJ2-1, with TRBD1 matching 11 bases. The CDR3 is made up of 20 amino acids. Trimming took 6 bases from V and 5 from J; bases not matched to a gene: 21. Germline V CDR1 and CDR2: MNHEY, SMNVEV (reference sequence). The CDR3, as DNA: TGTGCCAGCAGCTATACAAAAACCGGGACAGGGGGACGGGTTCACAATGAGCAGTTCTTC. Protein: CASSYTKTGTGGRVHNEQFF.

This clonotype came up a few times. This chain joins TRBV7-2 and TRBJ2-5; D might be TRBD2 (5 bases). The CDR3 covers 15 residues. V was shortened by 5 bases and J by 1 base, with 14 bases between the two germline ends. CDR1 and CDR2 (germline): SGHTA, FQGNSA. CDR3 DNA: TGTGCCAGCAGCATCGTTCGGGGTTTCCAAGAGACCCAGTACTTC. Amino acid sequence: CASSIVRGFQETQYF.

This rearrangement joins TRBV12-3 or TRBV12-4 to TRBJ2-3; TRBD2 aligns across 11 bases. The CDR3 is 17 residues long. J gave up 1 base and V 3 bases, and 6 bases lay outside the gene matches. CDR3 coding DNA: TGTGCCAGCAGTTTTGCGGGACTAGCGGCTGGCACAGATACGCAGTATTTT. This encodes CASSFAGLAAGTDTQYF.

This chain connects TRBV10-3 to TRBJ2-3; 14 nucleotides line up with TRBD2. CDR1 ENHRY and CDR2 SYGVKD come from the germline V gene. The CDR3 spans 16 residues. The junction had 7 bases not matched to a gene; V was cut back by 4 bases and J by 7 bases. The CDR3 region has the DNA TGTGCCATCAGTGGACGGACTAGCGGGGGGTCCAATACGCAGTATTTT. This translates into CAISGRTSGGSNTQYF.

The chain is built from TRBV4-1 and TRBJ2-7, with 9 bases identical to TRBD2. TRBJ2-5 explains the end of the DNA better; the J call may be wrong. The germline V gene has CDR1 MGHRA and CDR2 YSYEKL. This CDR3 is 16 amino acids long. CDR3 in DNA: TGCGCCAGCAGCCAAGAGCGCGGGGGGGCACAAGAGACCCAGTACTTC. This gives the protein CASSQERGGAQETQYF.

The table lists this clonotype with a few counts. The CDR3 DNA sequence: TGTGCCAGCAGCGCCCTTAACACAGATACGCAGTATTTT. Protein sequence: CASSALNTDTQYF. The chain carries TRBV7-2 and TRBJ2-3; the D is unclear. The CDR3 is made up of 13 amino acids. V was pared by 5 bases and J by 2 bases, with 8 bases between. Germline assignment: CDR1 SGHTA and CDR2 FQGNSA.

Note on this clonotype: This may come from a read error, since a much larger clone is one base off. This chain connects TRBV28 to TRBJ1-2; perhaps TRBD1 as D (6 bases). The CDR3 has 15 amino acids. Germline V lookup: CDR1 MDHEN, CDR2 SYDVKM. The CDR3 here is CASSGHKPLLYGHTF. The CDR3 coding sequence is TGTGCCAGTTCGGGACACAAACCCCTACTCTATGGCCACACCTTC.

The chain combines TRBV25-1 with TRBJ2-7; either TRBD1 or TRBD2 may fit D (6 bases each). The J call could be wrong; TRBJ2-5 is a better fit for the DNA end. Germline assignment: CDR1 MGHDK and CDR2 SYGVNS. This CDR3 is 14 amino acids long. CDR3 sequence: CASSIGGHIETQYF. The CDR3 coding sequence is TGTGCCAGCTCCATAGGGGGGCATATAGAGACCCAGTACTTC.

This clonotype has just a few counts. The chain has TRBV29-1 and TRBJ2-3; 8 bases align to TRBD1. CDR3 size: 15 residues. Trimming cost V 7 bases and J 2 bases; bases outside gene matches: 11. Germline-derived CDR1 and CDR2 are SQVTM and ANQGSEA. This chain's CDR3 is CSGKSGQGATDTQYF. The CDR3 DNA sequence: TGCAGCGGAAAAAGCGGACAGGGAGCCACAGATACGCAGTATTTT.

The chain is built from TRBV2 and TRBJ1-6; D remains ambiguous. Germline V lookup: CDR1 SNHLY, CDR2 FYNNEI. This CDR3 contains 16 residues. Between the trimmed V and J ends, which lost 6 bases and 9 bases, there was a span of 21 bases. CDR3: CASRSGSEGAVSPLHF. The CDR3 DNA reads as TGTGCCAGCAGATCGGGGAGTGAGGGTGCGGTTTCACCCCTCCACTTT. Full variable domain (missing parts from reference TRBV2 and TRBJ1-6): EPEVTQTPSHQVTQMGQEVILRCVPISNHLYFYWYRQILGQKVEFLVSFYNNEISEKSEIFDDQFSVERPDGSNFTLKIRSTKLEDSAMYFCASRSGSEGAVSPLHFGNGTRLTVT.

The CDR3 bases are TGTGCCAGCGGAGTGGGTAATGAGCAGTACTTC. Its translation: CASGVGNEQYF. The gene calls are TRBV6-4 and TRBJ2-5; unclear D gene. The CDR3 is 11 residues long. Germline lookup yields CDR1 MRHNA and CDR2 SNTAGT. V was cut by 8 bases and J by 11 bases, with 15 bases left in between.

Ten or more counts support this clonotype. V and J are TRBV28 and TRBJ2-7; TRBD2 agrees at 7 bases. V shed 5 bases, J shed 6 bases, and the junction held 13 bases outside the gene matches. The CDR3 has 15 amino acids. Germline V gene data show CDR1 as MDHEN and CDR2 as SYDVKM. CDR3 DNA: TGTGCCAGCAGTCCCCCTTGGGGGACGGGGGGCGAGCAGTACTTC. Protein sequence: CASSPPWGTGGEQYF.

In its sample, this clonotype was seen a few times. This rearrangement joins TRBV10-2 to TRBJ1-2, with 9 bases fitting TRBD1. CDR1 and CDR2 from the germline V gene are WSHSY and SAAADI. The CDR3 runs to 17 residues. V gave up 3 bases and J gave up 2 bases; unmatched junction bases: 10. CDR3 amino acids: CASSDGTGRYSNYGYTF. CDR3 DNA sequence: TGCGCCAGCAGTGATGGGACAGGGCGTTACTCAAACTATGGCTACACCTTC.

There are a few counts of this clonotype. The chain links TRBV29-1 to TRBJ2-1; D not certain. Germline CDR1 SQVTM, CDR2 ANQGSEA. This CDR3 has 11 residues. V was cut by 4 bases and J by 13 bases, with 14 bases left in between. The CDR3 region has the DNA TGCAGCGTTGTGGCCCCCCGAGAACAGTTCTTC. Amino acids: CSVVAPREQFF.

In its sample, this clonotype was seen many times. The rearrangement joins TRBV3-1 to TRBJ2-5; TRBD2 is a possible D gene (7 bases). From germline, CDR1 is LGHDT and CDR2 YNNKEL (reference sequence). This CDR3 comprises 13 residues. The germline V and J ends were trimmed by 4 bases and 4 bases, with 10 bases remaining between them. The chain's CDR3 is CASSLGGPETQYF. The DNA for the CDR3 is TGTGCCAGCAGCCTCGGGGGGCCAGAGACCCAGTACTTC.

This clonotype was seen only once. V is TRBV5-1 and J is TRBJ2-1, with D possibly being TRBD2 (6 bases). The DNA end favors TRBJ2-7, so the J call may be wrong. The V gene's germline CDR1 is SGHRS and CDR2 YFSETQ. This CDR3 comprises 17 residues. This CDR3 reads CASSFGTPTSSYNEQYF. As DNA, the CDR3 is TGCGCCAGCAGCTTTGGGACGCCCACTAGCTCCTACAATGAGCAGTACTTC.

This clonotype was detected a few times. This CDR3 is CASSLNLDRGNIQYF. DNA of the CDR3: TGCGCCAGCAGCCTTAATCTTGACAGGGGAAACATTCAGTACTTC. This chain joins TRBV4-3 and TRBJ2-4, with 8 bases lining up with TRBD1. Germline lookup yields CDR1 LGHNA and CDR2 YSLEER. The CDR3 has 15 amino acids. Germline trimming cut 4 bases from V and 6 bases from J; bases unmatched to any gene: 8.

In its sample, this clonotype was seen once. J is TRBJ2-1 and V is TRBV7-2; TRBD1 or TRBD2 may be the D gene (5 bases each). With 1 base removed from V and 7 bases from J, the gap between germline ends came to 14 bases. The CDR3 is 15 residues long. Germline V gene data show CDR1 as SGHTA and CDR2 as FQGNSA. The CDR3 region is CASSLGVGTRNEQFF. As DNA, the CDR3 is TGTGCCAGCAGCTTAGGAGTAGGGACGAGGAATGAGCAGTTCTTC.

Of note for this clonotype: This may stem from a read error, because a much larger clone lies one nucleotide away. The chain carries TRBV7-2 and TRBJ2-7; a weak D match, TRBD1 (6 bases). This CDR3 has 15 amino acids. The germline gives CDR1 SGHTA, CDR2 FQGNSA. Written as DNA, the CDR3 is TGTGCCGGCAGCTACCGAGGACAGAACTCCTACGAGCAGTACTTC. This gives the protein CAGSYRGQNSYEQYF. Variable domain in full (rest from reference TRBV7-2 and TRBJ2-7): GAGVSQSPSNKVTEKGKDVELRCDPISGHTALYWYRQSLGQGLEFLIYFQGNSAPDKSGLPSDRFSAERTGGSVSTLTIQRTQQEDSAVYLCAGSYRGQNSYEQYFGPGTRLTVT.

This chain connects TRBV9 to TRBJ2-1; 7 positions agree with TRBD2. Germline values: CDR1 SGDLS, CDR2 YYNGEE. Unmatched junction bases numbered 5, after V lost 3 bases and J lost 2 bases. This CDR3 has 15 amino acids. This chain's CDR3 is CASSASGTTYNEQFF. The CDR3, as DNA: TGTGCCAGCAGCGCTTCCGGGACTACCTACAATGAGCAGTTCTTC.

Only a few counts were recorded for this clonotype. The chain employs TRBV11-2 and TRBJ2-5; 14 positions match TRBD2. This CDR3 spans 18 amino acids. Germline CDR1 reads SGHAT; CDR2 reads FQNNGV. Unmatched junction bases numbered 7, after V lost 4 bases and J lost 0 bases. CDR3 coding DNA: TGTGCCAGCAGCTCAGGACTAGCGGGGGGCCAGTACCAAGAGACCCAGTACTTC. The encoded protein is CASSSGLAGGQYQETQYF.

V gene TRBV21-1 combines with J gene TRBJ1-2. TRBV21-1 is classified as a pseudogene. The CDR3 loop spans 15 amino acids. The DNA of the CDR3 is TGTGCCAGCAGCAAAGGGAGCCGTGCTAACTATGGCTACACCTTC. Translated: CASSKGSRANYGYTF.

This chain connects TRBV10-3 to TRBJ1-4, with 9 bases identical to TRBD1. The length of the CDR3 is 16 residues. Trimming took 9 bases from V and 7 from J; bases not matched to a gene: 15. CDR1 ENHRY and CDR2 SYGVKD come from the germline V gene. Written as DNA, the CDR3 is TGTGCCATTTCACCCCGGGACAGGGAAGGTGGTGAAAAACTGTTTTTT. As protein: CAISPRDREGGEKLFF.

V usage is TRBV25-1 and J usage is TRBJ2-4; D remains ambiguous. The germline CDR1 and CDR2 sequences are MGHDK and SYGVNS. The CDR3 runs 11 residues. The ends were cut back, 7 bases at V and 9 bases at J, with 10 bases in the middle. CDR3: CASMNLGIQYF. In DNA, the CDR3 is TGTGCCAGCATGAATTTGGGCATTCAGTACTTC. Variable domain in full (rest from reference TRBV25-1 and TRBJ2-4): EADIYQTPRYLVIGTGKKITLECSQTMGHDKMYWYQQDPGMELHLIHYSYGVNSTEKGDLSSESTVSRIRTEHFPLTLESARPSHTSQYLCASMNLGIQYFGAGTRLSVL.